Presented here are 19 T cell receptor beta chains from one specimen sequenced in a study of cytotoxic CD8 clonotypes in ibrutinib-treated CLL. TCRdb keeps only in-frame clones here, not all; method: immunoSEQ multiplex PCR. The table shows about 200,000 clones, with 75% to 85% occurring only once. This material consisted of PBMCs, taken after 12 months of ibrutinib treatment. The receptors originated from a human donor with chronic lymphocytic leukemia.

This chain connects TRBV7-2 to TRBJ1-2; no reliable D call. The CDR3 has 12 amino acids. CDR1 is SGHTA, CDR2 FQGNSA, per germline. Trimming stripped 4 bases from V and 5 bases from J, with 8 bases between. The CDR3 DNA sequence: TGTGCCAGCAGCTCACAGAGATATGGCTACACCTTC. Amino acids: CASSSQRYGYTF.

The chain recombines TRBV30 with TRBJ2-7; the D gene could be TRBD1 or TRBD2 (7 bases each). Germline loops: CDR1 GTSNPN, CDR2 SVGIG (reference sequence). The CDR3 is made up of 13 amino acids. Trimming pared 3 bases from V and 5 bases from J, leaving 14 bases between. DNA of the CDR3: TGTGCCTGGAGCCGACAGGGAGGGCACGAGCAGTACTTC. This translates into CAWSRQGGHEQYF.

J is TRBJ1-3 and V is TRBV19; D is ambiguous. The V and J ends lost 11 bases and 0 bases respectively, with 8 bases between them. This CDR3 is built from 12 residues. Germline values: CDR1 LNHDA, CDR2 SQIVND (reference sequence). In nucleotides, the CDR3 is TGTGCCGGCCAAAGCTCTGGAAACACCATATATTTT. Residues: CAGQSSGNTIYF.

This chain uses TRBV2 with TRBJ2-7; weak D call: TRBD1 (6 bases). From germline, CDR1 is SNHLY and CDR2 FYNNEI. The length of the CDR3 is 12 residues. Trimming took 6 bases from V and 0 from J, leaving 6 bases between them. CDR3: CASRDSSYEQYF. As DNA, the CDR3 is TGTGCCAGCAGGGACAGCTCCTACGAGCAGTACTTC. Together with reference TRBV2 and TRBJ2-7, the CDR3 gives the full variable domain: EPEVTQTPSHQVTQMGQEVILRCVPISNHLYFYWYRQILGQKVEFLVSFYNNEISEKSEIFDDQFSVERPDGSNFTLKIRSTKLEDSAMYFCASRDSSYEQYFGPGTRLTVT.

This clone was recorded once. The V gene is TRBV18, the J gene TRBJ1-1; 7 bases match TRBD1. The CDR3 spans 15 residues. V was pared by 3 bases and J by 2 bases, with 6 bases of the junction left unmatched. CDR1 is KGHSH, CDR2 LQKENI, per germline. The CDR3 DNA reads as TGTGCCAGCTCACCGGGACAGCTCCAAAACACTGAAGCTTTCTTT. Residues: CASSPGQLQNTEAFF.

The chain carries TRBV18 and TRBJ1-6, with D possibly matching TRBD1 (5 bases). The ends were cut back, 3 bases at V and 6 bases at J, with 18 bases in the middle. The CDR3 spans 17 residues. Germline-derived CDR1 and CDR2 are KGHSH and LQKENI. For the CDR3, the DNA is TGTGCCAGCTCACCGGGGAGCTCGGGACGGACTAATTCACCCCTCCACTTT. Amino acids: CASSPGSSGRTNSPLHF.

The rearrangement joins TRBV18 to TRBJ1-2; unclear D gene. Between the trimmed V and J ends, which lost 2 bases and 6 bases, there was a span of 10 bases. Germline V gene data show CDR1 as KGHSH and CDR2 as LQKENI. The CDR3 is made up of 13 amino acids. CDR3 protein: CASSPEQLHGYTF. CDR3 in DNA: TGTGCCAGCTCACCAGAACAGCTCCATGGCTACACCTTC.

The chain recombines TRBV5-6 with TRBJ2-7; no definite D call. The CDR3 covers 14 residues. Trimming shortened V by 3 bases and J by 6 bases, and 16 bases separated the two germline ends. Germline CDR1 is SGHDT and CDR2 is YYEEEE. CDR3 in DNA: TGTGCCAGCAGCTCCGCCGCGGTTTTTGGCGAGCAGTACTTC. Translated: CASSSAAVFGEQYF.

This sequence joins TRBV2 and TRBJ1-4; 7 nucleotides line up with TRBD1. Germline CDR1 reads SNHLY; CDR2 reads FYNNEI. CDR3 length equals 15 residues. V trimming: 5 bases; J trimming: 8 bases; junction bases outside the gene matches: 11. CDR3 in amino acids: CASSFIKTGREKLFF. The CDR3 DNA reads as TGTGCCAGCAGTTTCATAAAGACAGGGAGGGAAAAACTGTTTTTT.

The chain couples TRBV2 to TRBJ1-2; TRBD1 matches 7 bases. CDR1 SNHLY and CDR2 FYNNEI come from the germline V gene. The junction had 0 bases not matched to a gene; V was cut back by 0 bases and J by 2 bases. This CDR3 contains 14 residues. Written as DNA, the CDR3 is TGTGCCAGCAGTGAAGCGGGACAGAACTATGGCTACACCTTC. Translating gives CASSEAGQNYGYTF.

This clone was counted a single time. The chain employs TRBV7-8 and TRBJ1-5; weak D call: TRBD1 (5 bases). V shed 7 bases and J shed 4 bases, with 11 bases lying between them. Germline V lookup: CDR1 SGHVS, CDR2 FQNEAQ. The CDR3 totals 13 residues. The CDR3 sequence is CASTRQLNQPQHF. In DNA, the CDR3 is TGTGCCAGCACTCGACAGCTGAATCAGCCCCAGCATTTT.

The chain links TRBV5-8 to TRBJ2-2, with 9 bases identical to TRBD2. CDR3 length equals 15 residues. V was clipped by 4 bases and J by 5 bases; unmatched bases: 6. In germline, CDR1 is SGHTS, CDR2 YDEGEE. The CDR3 DNA reads TGTGCCAGCAGCGCCCGACTAGCGGTAACCGGGGAGCTGTTTTTT. Translated: CASSARLAVTGELFF.

This chain uses TRBV6-4 with TRBJ2-3, with 15 bases fitting TRBD2. The CDR3 has 15 residues. From germline, CDR1 is MRHNA and CDR2 SNTAGT. The ends lost 5 bases at V and 5 bases at J; junction bases unmatched: 2. CDR3 nucleotides: TGTGCCAGCAGTCGGACTAGCGGGGGGGTAGATACGCAGTATTTT. This sequence encodes CASSRTSGGVDTQYF.

V usage is TRBV28 and J usage is TRBJ2-7; D is undetermined. The V end was cut by 3 bases, the J end by 2 bases, with 8 bases between. CDR3 length: 13 residues. Germline V gives CDR1 MDHEN, CDR2 SYDVKM. The CDR3 DNA sequence: TGTGCCAGCAGTTTCAACGGGCCCTACGAGCAGTACTTC. This translates into CASSFNGPYEQYF. The full variable domain, rest sourced from reference TRBV28 and TRBJ2-7, is DVKVTQSSRYLVKRTGEKVFLECVQDMDHENMFWYRQDPGLGLRLIYFSYDVKMKEKGDIPEGYSVSREKKERFSLILESASTNQTSMYLCASSFNGPYEQYFGPGTRLTVT.

The chain employs TRBV5-1 and TRBJ2-7; 9 nucleotides line up with TRBD1. The CDR3 has 14 amino acids. From germline, CDR1 is SGHRS and CDR2 YFSETQ. Trimming at V came to 4 bases and at J to 2 bases, leaving 4 bases not matched to a gene. CDR3 sequence reads: CASSHGTGPYEQYF. The CDR3 DNA reads as TGCGCCAGCAGCCATGGGACAGGGCCCTACGAGCAGTACTTC.

This clone has only a few counts. The J gene is TRBJ1-2, the V gene TRBV30; D not resolved. The CDR3 runs to 11 residues. V lost 0 bases, J lost 7 bases, and 6 bases lay in between. Germline V lookup: CDR1 GTSNPN, CDR2 SVGIG (reference sequence). CDR3 sequence (DNA): TGTGCCTGGAGTGTGGGGTCTGGCTACACCTTC. Protein: CAWSVGSGYTF. The variable domain in full, completed from reference TRBV30 and TRBJ1-2, reads SQTIHQWPATLVQPVGSPLSLECTVEGTSNPNLYWYRQAAGRGLQLLFYSVGIGQISSEVPQNLSASRPQDRQFILSSKKLLLSDSGFYLCAWSVGSGYTFGSGTRLTVV.

This clone was seen once. V is TRBV4-2 and J is TRBJ2-1; 7 nucleotides align to TRBD2. The CDR3 is 14 amino acids. The J segment lost 0 bases and the V segment lost 8 bases, leaving 4 bases of the junction unmatched. Germline CDR1 LGHNA, CDR2 YNFKEQ. The CDR3 DNA reads TGTGCCAGCTGGGGGGGGAGCTCCTACAATGAGCAGTTCTTC. It translates to CASWGGSSYNEQFF.

The V gene is TRBV7-8, the J gene TRBJ2-2; D is perhaps TRBD1 (5 bases). The V and J ends lost 5 bases and 4 bases respectively, with 11 bases between them. CDR1 and CDR2 (germline): SGHVS, FQNEAQ. This CDR3 has 14 amino acids. The CDR3 reads CASSQGRGTGELFF. The CDR3 nucleotides read TGTGCCAGCAGCCAGGGTAGGGGCACCGGGGAGCTGTTTTTT.

As DNA, the CDR3 is TGTGCCAGCAGCCTTTCCCCCCCGGCGGATGAGCAGTTCTTC. This encodes CASSLSPPADEQFF. J is TRBJ2-1 and V is TRBV7-9; D is uncertain. The CDR3 is 14 residues long. Trimming took 5 bases from V and 8 from J, leaving 16 bases between them. Germline CDR1 reads SEHNR; CDR2 reads FQNEAQ (reference sequence).